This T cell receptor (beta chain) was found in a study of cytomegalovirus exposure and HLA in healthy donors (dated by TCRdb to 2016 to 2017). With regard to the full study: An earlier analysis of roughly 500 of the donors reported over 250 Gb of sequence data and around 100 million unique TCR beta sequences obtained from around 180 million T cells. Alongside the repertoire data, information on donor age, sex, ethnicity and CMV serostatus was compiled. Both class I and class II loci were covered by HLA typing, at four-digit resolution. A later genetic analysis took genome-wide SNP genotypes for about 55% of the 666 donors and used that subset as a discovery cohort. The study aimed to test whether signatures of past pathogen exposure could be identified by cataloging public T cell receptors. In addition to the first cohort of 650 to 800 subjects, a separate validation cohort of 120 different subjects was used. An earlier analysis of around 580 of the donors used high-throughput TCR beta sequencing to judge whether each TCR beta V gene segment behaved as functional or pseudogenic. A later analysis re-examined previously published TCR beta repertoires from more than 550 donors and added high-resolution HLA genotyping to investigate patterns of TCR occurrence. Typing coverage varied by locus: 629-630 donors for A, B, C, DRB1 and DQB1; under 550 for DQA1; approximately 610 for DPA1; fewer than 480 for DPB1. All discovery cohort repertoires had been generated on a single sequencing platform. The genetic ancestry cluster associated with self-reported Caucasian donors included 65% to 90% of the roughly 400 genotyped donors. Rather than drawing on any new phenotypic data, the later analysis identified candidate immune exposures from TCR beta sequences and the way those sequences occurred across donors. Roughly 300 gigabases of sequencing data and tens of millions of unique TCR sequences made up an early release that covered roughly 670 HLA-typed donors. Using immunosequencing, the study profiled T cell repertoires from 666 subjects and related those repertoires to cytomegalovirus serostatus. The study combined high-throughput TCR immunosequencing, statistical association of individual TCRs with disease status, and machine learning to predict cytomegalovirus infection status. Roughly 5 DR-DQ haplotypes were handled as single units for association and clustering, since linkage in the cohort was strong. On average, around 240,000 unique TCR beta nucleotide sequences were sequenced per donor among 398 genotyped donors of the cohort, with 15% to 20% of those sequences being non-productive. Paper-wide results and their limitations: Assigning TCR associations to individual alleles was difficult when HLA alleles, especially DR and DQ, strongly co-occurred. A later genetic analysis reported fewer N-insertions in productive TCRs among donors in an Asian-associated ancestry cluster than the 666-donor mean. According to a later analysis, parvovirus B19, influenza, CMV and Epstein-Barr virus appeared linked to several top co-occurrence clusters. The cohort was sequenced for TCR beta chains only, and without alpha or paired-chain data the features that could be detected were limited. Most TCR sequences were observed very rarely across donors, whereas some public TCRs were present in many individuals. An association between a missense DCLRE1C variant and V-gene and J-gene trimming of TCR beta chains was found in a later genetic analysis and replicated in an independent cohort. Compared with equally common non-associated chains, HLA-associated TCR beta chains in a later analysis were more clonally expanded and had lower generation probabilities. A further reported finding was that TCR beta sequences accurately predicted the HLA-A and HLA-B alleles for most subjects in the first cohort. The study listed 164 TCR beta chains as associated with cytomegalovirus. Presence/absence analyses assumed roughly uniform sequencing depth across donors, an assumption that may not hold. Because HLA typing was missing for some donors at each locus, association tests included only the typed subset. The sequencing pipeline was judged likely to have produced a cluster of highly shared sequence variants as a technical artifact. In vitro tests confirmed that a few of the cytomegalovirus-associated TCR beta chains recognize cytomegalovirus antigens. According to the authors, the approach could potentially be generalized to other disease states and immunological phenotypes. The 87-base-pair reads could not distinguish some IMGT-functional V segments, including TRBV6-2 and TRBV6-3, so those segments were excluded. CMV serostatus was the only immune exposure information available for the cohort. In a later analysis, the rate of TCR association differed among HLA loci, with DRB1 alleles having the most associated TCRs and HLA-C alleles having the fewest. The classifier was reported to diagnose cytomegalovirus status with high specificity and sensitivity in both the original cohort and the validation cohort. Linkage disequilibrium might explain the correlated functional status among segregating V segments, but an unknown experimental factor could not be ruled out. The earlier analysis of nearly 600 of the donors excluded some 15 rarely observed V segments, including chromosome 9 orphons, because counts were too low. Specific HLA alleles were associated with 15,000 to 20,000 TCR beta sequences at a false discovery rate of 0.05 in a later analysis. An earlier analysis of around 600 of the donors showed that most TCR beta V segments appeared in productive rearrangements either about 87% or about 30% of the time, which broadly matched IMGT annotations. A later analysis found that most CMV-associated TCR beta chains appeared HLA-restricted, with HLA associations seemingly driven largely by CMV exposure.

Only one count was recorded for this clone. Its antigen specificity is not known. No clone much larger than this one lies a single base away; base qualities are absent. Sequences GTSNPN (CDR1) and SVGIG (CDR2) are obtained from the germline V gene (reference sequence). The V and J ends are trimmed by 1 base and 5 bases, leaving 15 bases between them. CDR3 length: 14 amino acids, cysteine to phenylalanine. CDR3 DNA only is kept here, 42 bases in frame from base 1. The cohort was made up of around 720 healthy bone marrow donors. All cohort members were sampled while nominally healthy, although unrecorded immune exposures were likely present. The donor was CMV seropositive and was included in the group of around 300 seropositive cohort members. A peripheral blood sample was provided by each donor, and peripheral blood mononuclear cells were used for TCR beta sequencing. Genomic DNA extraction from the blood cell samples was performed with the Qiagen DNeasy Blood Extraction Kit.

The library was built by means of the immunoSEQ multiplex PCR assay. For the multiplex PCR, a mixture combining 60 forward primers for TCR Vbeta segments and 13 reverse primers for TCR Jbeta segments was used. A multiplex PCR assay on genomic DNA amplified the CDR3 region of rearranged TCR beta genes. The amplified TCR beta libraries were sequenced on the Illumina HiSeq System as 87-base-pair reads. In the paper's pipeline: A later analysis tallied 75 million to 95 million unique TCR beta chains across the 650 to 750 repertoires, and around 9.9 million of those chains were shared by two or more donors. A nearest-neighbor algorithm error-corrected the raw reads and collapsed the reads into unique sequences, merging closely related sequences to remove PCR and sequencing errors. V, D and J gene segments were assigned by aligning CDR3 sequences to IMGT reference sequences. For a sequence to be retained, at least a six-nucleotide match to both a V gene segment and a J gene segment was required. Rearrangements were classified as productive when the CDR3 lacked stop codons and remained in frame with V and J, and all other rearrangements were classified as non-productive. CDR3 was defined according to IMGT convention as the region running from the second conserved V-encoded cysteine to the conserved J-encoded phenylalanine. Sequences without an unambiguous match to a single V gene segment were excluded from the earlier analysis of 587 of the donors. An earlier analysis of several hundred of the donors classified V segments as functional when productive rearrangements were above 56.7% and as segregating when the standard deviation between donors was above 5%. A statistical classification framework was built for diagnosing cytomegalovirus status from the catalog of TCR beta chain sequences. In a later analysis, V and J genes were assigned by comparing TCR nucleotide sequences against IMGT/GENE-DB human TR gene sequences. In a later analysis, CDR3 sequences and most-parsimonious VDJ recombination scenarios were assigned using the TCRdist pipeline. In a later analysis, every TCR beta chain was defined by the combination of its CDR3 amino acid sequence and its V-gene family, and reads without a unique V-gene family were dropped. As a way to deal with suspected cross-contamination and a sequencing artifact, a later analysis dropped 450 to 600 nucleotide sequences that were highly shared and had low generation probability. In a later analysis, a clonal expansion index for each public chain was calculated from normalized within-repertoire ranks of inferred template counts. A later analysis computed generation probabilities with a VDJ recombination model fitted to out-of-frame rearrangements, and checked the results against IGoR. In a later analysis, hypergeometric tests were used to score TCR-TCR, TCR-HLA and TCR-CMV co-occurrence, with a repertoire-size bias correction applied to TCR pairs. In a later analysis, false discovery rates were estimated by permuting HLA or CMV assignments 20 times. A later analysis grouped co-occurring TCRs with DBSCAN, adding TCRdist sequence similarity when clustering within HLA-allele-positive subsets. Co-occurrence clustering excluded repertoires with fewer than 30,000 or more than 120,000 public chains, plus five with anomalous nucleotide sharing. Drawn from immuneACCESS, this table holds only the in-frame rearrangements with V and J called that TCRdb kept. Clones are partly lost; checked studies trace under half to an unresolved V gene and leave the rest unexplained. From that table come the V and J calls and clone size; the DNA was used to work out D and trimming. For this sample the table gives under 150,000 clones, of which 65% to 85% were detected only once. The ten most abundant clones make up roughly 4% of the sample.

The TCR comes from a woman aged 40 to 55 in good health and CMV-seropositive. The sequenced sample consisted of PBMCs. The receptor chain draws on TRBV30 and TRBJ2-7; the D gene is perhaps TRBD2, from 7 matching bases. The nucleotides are TGTGCCTGGAGTGCAAGGGGGGGGGTCCACGAGCAGTACTTC. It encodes CAWSARGGVHEQYF. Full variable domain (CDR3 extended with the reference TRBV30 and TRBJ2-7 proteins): SQTIHQWPATLVQPVGSPLSLECTVEGTSNPNLYWYRQAAGRGLQLLFYSVGIGQISSEVPQNLSASRPQDRQFILSSKKLLLSDSGFYLCAWSARGGVHEQYFGPGTRLTVT.